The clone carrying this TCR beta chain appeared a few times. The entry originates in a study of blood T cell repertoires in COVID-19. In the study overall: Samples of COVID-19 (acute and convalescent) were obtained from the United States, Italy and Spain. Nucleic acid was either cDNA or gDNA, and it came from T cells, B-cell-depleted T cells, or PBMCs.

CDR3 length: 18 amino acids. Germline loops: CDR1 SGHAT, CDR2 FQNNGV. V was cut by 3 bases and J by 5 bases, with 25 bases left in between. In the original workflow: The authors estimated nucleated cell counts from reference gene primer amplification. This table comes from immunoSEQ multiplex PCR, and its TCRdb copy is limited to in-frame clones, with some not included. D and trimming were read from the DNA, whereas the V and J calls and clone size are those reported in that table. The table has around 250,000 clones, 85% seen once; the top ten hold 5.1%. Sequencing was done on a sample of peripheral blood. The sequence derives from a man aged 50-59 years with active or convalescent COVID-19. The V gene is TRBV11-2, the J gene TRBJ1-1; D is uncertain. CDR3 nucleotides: TGTGCCAGCAGCTTCAGCCATGTTGGCGGATATCGATGGACTGAAGCTTTCTTT. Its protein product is CASSFSHVGGYRWTEAFF.